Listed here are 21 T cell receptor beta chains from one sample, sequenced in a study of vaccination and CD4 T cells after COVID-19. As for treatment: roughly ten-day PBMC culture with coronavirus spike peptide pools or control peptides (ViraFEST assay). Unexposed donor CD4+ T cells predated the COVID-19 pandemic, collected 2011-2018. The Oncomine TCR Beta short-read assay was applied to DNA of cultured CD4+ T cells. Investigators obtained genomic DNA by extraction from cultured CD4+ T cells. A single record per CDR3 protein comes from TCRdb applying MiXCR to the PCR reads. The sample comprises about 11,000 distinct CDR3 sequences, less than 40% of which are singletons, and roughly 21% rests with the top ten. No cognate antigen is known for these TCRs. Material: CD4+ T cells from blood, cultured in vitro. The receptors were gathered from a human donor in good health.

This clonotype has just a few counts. The CDR3 bases are TGTGCCAGCAGCGCAGGGACAGGTCGAAATCAGCCCCAGCATTTT. Its protein product is CASSAGTGRNQPQHF. This chain joins TRBV7-2 and TRBJ1-5, with 8 nucleotides matching TRBD1. V lost 5 bases, J lost 4 bases, and 7 bases stayed unmatched. This CDR3 region has 15 residues. Looked up from germline, CDR1 is SGHTA and CDR2 is FQGNSA.

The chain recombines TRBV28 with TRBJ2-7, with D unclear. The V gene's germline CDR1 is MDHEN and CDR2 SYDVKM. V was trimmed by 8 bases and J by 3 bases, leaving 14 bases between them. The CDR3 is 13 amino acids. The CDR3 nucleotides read TGTGCCAGCGGGTCACCCGAACTCTACGAGCAGTACTTC. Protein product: CASGSPELYEQYF.

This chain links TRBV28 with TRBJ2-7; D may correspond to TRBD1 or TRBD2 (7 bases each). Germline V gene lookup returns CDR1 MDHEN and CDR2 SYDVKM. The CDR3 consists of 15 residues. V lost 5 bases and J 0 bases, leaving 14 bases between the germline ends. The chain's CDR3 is CASSPQGGVSYEQYF. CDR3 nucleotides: TGTGCCAGCAGTCCGCAGGGGGGGGTCTCCTACGAGCAGTACTTC.

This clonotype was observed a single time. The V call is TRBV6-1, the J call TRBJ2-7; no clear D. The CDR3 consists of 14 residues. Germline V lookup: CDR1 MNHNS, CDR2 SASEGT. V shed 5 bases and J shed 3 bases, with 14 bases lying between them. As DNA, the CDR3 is TGTGCCAGCAGTCACCGCGGACCCCTCTACGAGCAGTACTTC. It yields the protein CASSHRGPLYEQYF.

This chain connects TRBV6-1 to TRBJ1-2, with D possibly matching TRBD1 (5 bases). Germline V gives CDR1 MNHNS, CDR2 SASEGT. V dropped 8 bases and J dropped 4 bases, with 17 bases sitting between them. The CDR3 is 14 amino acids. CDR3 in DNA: TGTGCCAGCGTGGACATTCGCCCACCCTATGGCTACACCTTC. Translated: CASVDIRPPYGYTF.

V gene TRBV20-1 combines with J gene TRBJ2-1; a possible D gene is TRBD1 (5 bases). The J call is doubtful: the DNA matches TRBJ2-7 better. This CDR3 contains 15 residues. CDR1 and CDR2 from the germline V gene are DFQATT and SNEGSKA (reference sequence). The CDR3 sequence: CSARDWAGKGYEQYF. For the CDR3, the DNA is TGCAGTGCTAGAGATTGGGCAGGGAAGGGGTACGAGCAGTACTTC.

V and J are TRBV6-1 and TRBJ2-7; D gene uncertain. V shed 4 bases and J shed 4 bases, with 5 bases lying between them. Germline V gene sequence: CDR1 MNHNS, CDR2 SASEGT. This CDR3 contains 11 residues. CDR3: CASSVGYEQYF. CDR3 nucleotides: TGTGCCAGCAGTGTCGGATACGAGCAGTACTTC.

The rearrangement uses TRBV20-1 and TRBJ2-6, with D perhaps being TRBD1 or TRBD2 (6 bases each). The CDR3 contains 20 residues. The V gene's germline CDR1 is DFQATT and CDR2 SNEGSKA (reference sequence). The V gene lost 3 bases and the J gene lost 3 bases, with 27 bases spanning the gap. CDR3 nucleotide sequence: TGCAGTGCTAGGGGGTTTGGAGAACAGGGACTTTTAGGTGGGGCCAACGTCCTGACTTTC. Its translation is CSARGFGEQGLLGGANVLTF.

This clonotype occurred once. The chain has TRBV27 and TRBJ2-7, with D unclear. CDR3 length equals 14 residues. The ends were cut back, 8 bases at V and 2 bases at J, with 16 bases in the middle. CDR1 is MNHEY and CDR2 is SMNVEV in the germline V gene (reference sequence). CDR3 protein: CASQPRKVTYEQYF. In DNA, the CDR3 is TGTGCCAGCCAGCCCCGAAAAGTCACCTACGAGCAGTACTTC.

The CDR3 spells CASNPPEGGGVYSNQPQHF. CDR3 bases: TGTGCCAGCAACCCCCCCGAGGGCGGTGGGGTTTATAGCAATCAGCCCCAGCATTTT. The rearrangement links TRBV6-1 to TRBJ1-5; no definite D call. The V end lost 7 bases, the J end lost 0 bases, and 25 bases lay between the germline ends. The CDR3 is made up of 19 amino acids. The germline V gene has CDR1 MNHNS and CDR2 SASEGT.

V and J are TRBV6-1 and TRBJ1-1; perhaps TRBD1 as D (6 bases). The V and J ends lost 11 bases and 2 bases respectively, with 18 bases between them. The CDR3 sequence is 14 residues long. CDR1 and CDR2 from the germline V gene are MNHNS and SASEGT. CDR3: CAGMGQNHNTEAFF. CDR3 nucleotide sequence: TGTGCCGGTATGGGACAAAACCATAACACTGAAGCTTTCTTT.

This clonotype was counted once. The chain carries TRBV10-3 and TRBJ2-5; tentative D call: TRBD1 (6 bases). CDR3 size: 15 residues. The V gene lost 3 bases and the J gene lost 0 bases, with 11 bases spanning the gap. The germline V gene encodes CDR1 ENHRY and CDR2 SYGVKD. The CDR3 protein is CAISEGQRYQETQYF. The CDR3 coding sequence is TGTGCCATCAGTGAAGGACAGCGGTACCAAGAGACCCAGTACTTC.

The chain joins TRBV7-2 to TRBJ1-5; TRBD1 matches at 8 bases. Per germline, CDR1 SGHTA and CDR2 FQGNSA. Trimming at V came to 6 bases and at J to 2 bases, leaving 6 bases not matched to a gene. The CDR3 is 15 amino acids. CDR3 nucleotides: TGTGCCAGCAGTTTGCAGGGGGCGGGCAATCAGCCCCAGCATTTT. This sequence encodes CASSLQGAGNQPQHF.

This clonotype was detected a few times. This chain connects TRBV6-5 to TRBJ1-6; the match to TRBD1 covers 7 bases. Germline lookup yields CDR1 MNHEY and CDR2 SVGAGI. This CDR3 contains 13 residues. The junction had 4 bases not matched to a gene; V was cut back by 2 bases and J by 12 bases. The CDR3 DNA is TGTGCCAGCAGTTACAGGGGGCGAGGACCCCTCCACTTT. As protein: CASSYRGRGPLHF.

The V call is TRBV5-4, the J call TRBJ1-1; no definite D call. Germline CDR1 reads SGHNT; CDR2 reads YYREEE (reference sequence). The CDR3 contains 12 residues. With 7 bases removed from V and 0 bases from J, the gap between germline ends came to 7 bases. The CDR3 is CASAQVNTEAFF. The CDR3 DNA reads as TGTGCCAGCGCACAAGTGAACACTGAAGCTTTCTTT.

The CDR3 spells CASSPASTKVNTEAFF. CDR3 sequence (DNA): TGCGCCAGCAGCCCGGCTTCGACGAAAGTGAACACTGAAGCTTTCTTT. The V call is TRBV23-1, the J call TRBJ1-1; the D is unclear. TRBV23-1 is an open reading frame whose function is uncertain. The CDR3 spans 16 residues. V was pared by 6 bases and J by 0 bases, with 17 bases between.

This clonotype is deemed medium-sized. The CDR3, as DNA: TGTGCCAGCAGTGAATGGGTAGAGAACACTGAAGCTTTCTTT. It encodes CASSEWVENTEAFF. This chain links TRBV2 with TRBJ1-1, with no clear D. Trimming removed 2 bases at V and 1 base at J, with 8 bases between. This CDR3 comprises 14 residues. Germline CDR1 and CDR2: SNHLY and FYNNEI. The full variable domain, in which reference TRBV2 and TRBJ1-1 provide the parts outside the CDR3, is EPEVTQTPSHQVTQMGQEVILRCVPISNHLYFYWYRQILGQKVEFLVSFYNNEISEKSEIFDDQFSVERPDGSNFTLKIRSTKLEDSAMYFCASSEWVENTEAFFGQGTRLTVV.

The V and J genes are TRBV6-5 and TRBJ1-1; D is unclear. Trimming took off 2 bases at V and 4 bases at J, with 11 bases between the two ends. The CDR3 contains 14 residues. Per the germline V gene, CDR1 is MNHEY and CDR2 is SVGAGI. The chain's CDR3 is CASSYIGVSTEAFF. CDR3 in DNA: TGTGCCAGCAGTTACATCGGGGTAAGCACTGAAGCTTTCTTT.

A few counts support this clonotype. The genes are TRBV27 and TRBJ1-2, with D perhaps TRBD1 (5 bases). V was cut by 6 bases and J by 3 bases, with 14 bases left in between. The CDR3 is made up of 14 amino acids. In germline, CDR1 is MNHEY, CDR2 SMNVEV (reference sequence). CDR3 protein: CASRPGRLYYGYTF. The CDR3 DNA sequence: TGTGCCAGCAGGCCGGGACGACTTTACTATGGCTACACCTTC.

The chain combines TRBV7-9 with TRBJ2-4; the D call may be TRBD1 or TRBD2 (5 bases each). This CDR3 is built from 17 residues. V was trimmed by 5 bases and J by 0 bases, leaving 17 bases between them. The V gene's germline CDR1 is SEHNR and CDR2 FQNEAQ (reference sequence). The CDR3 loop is CASSHPGRLIAKNIQYF. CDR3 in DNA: TGTGCCAGCAGCCACCCGGGACGGCTAATAGCCAAAAACATTCAGTACTTC.

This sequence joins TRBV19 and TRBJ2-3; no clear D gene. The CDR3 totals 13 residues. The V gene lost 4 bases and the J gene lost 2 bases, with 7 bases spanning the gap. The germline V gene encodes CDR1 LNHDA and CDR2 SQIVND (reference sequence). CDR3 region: CASSRGFTDTQYF. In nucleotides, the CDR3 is TGTGCCAGTAGTAGAGGATTCACAGATACGCAGTATTTT.